One sample yielded the 17 T cell receptor beta chains listed below, sequenced in a study of T cells after yellow fever vaccination. TCRdb passed the 5' RACE reads through MiXCR, listing each CDR3 protein once. The data hold about 300,000 distinct CDR3 sequences, with 7.5% to 9% observed a single time. Sequencing was performed on CD4+ T cells sorted from PBMCs, taken 5 days after the yellow fever booster vaccination. The source is a man younger than 35 who received the YFV17D yellow fever vaccine.

This clonotype has more than one count but fewer than ten. This chain connects TRBV28 to TRBJ2-7, with 9 bases lining up with TRBD1. Germline CDR1 and CDR2: MDHEN and SYDVKM. Trimming cost V 6 bases and J 8 bases; bases outside gene matches: 8. The CDR3 totals 13 residues. This chain's CDR3 is CASSPGTGSKQYV. CDR3 DNA sequence: TGTGCCAGCAGCCCCGGGACAGGGAGCAAGCAGTACGTC.

This clonotype was observed many times. The J gene is TRBJ1-1, the V gene TRBV18, with a tentative D call TRBD1 (6 bases). V lost 2 bases, J lost 1 base, and 8 bases lay in between. Germline CDR1 KGHSH, CDR2 LQKENI. The CDR3 is 14 amino acids. CDR3 residues: CASSPGGPNTEAFF. CDR3 nucleotides: TGTGCCAGCTCACCAGGGGGGCCGAACACTGAAGCTTTCTTT.

This clonotype has a count of ten or more. V is TRBV6-5 and J is TRBJ2-6; D perhaps matches TRBD2 (5 bases). Germline V gene sequence: CDR1 MNHEY, CDR2 SVGAGI. The CDR3 is made up of 15 amino acids. Deletions cut 0 bases from V and 2 bases from J, with 5 bases between. The CDR3 DNA reads as TGTGCCAGCAGTTACTCCGGGGCTGGGGCCAACGTCCTGACTTTC. Its translation: CASSYSGAGANVLTF.

Only a few counts were recorded for this clonotype. The CDR3 loop reads CASSYGGPNRETQYF. In DNA form, the CDR3 reads TGTGCCAGCTCCTACGGGGGTCCCAATCGTGAGACCCAGTACTTC. This rearrangement joins TRBV18 to TRBJ2-5; a possible D gene is TRBD2 (6 bases). The CDR3 contains 15 residues. V was trimmed by 6 bases and J by 5 bases, leaving 19 bases between them. CDR1 and CDR2 from the germline V gene are KGHSH and LQKENI.

This clonotype was found many times. This chain joins TRBV29-1 and TRBJ1-4; 8 bases agree with TRBD1. The germline gives CDR1 SQVTM, CDR2 ANQGSEA. This CDR3 contains 13 residues. After removal of 5 bases from V and 8 bases from J, the junction contained 7 bases not matched to a gene. CDR3 region: CSVCRGLGEKLFF. CDR3 in DNA: TGCAGCGTTTGCAGGGGGCTTGGCGAAAAACTGTTTTTT.

This clonotype was found many times. V usage is TRBV18 and J usage is TRBJ2-4, with a weak D call TRBD2 (6 bases). The CDR3 consists of 14 residues. Trimming shortened V by 6 bases and J by 9 bases, and 18 bases separated the two germline ends. Germline CDR1 and CDR2: KGHSH and LQKENI. The CDR3 loop is CASSSGPGDGIQYF. The CDR3 coding sequence is TGTGCCAGCTCGTCGGGACCGGGGGATGGCATTCAGTACTTC. The full variable domain, in which reference TRBV18 and TRBJ2-4 provide the parts outside the CDR3, is NAGVMQNPRHLVRRRGQEARLRCSPMKGHSHVYWYRQLPEEGLKFMVYLQKENIIDESGMPKERFSAEFPKEGPSILRIQQVVRGDSAAYFCASSSGPGDGIQYFGAGTRLSVL.

This clonotype was seen a few times. This CDR3 reads CASRTVPNYGYTF. CDR3 DNA: TGTGCCAGCAGAACCGTACCTAACTATGGCTACACCTTC. The chain joins TRBV6-5 to TRBJ1-2; D gene ambiguous. Trimming removed 6 bases at V and 0 bases at J, with 8 bases between. Germline values: CDR1 MNHEY, CDR2 SVGAGI. This CDR3 region has 13 residues.

This clonotype turned up a few times. The chain carries TRBV2 and TRBJ2-1; perhaps TRBD1 as D (5 bases). V was pared by 6 bases and J by 0 bases, with 12 bases between. CDR3 length: 15 residues. The germline CDR1 and CDR2 sequences are SNHLY and FYNNEI. The CDR3 here is CASRKTDSSYNEQFF. In nucleotides, the CDR3 is TGTGCCAGCAGAAAAACAGACAGCTCCTACAATGAGCAGTTCTTC.

This clonotype was found a few times. Written as DNA, the CDR3 is TGCGCCAGCGGAGGGGAAAGGGGAGATACGCAGTATTTT. Amino acid sequence: CASGGERGDTQYF. The V gene is TRBV4-1, the J gene TRBJ2-3; possible D gene TRBD2, 6 bases. CDR1 and CDR2 from the germline V gene are MGHRA and YSYEKL. The CDR3 is 13 residues long. Trimming took 8 bases from V and 5 from J, leaving 14 bases between them.

The sample holds many counts of this clonotype. The rearrangement links TRBV9 to TRBJ2-7; maybe TRBD2 (7 bases). From germline, CDR1 is SGDLS and CDR2 YYNGEE. The germline V and J ends were trimmed by 0 bases and 3 bases, with 10 bases remaining between them. CDR3 length equals 14 residues. CDR3 amino acids: CASSVGGGRYEQYF. CDR3 coding DNA: TGTGCCAGCAGCGTAGGGGGGGGCCGCTACGAGCAGTACTTC.

The V and J genes are TRBV7-8 and TRBJ1-3; D ambiguous. Trimming cost V 4 bases and J 0 bases, with 10 bases left between them. Germline-derived CDR1 and CDR2 are SGHVS and FQNEAQ. The CDR3 consists of 15 residues. CDR3 sequence reads: CASSSSAGSGNTIYF. CDR3 DNA: TGTGCCAGCAGCTCCTCCGCGGGCTCTGGAAACACCATATATTTT. Full variable domain (remainder filled in from reference TRBV7-8 and TRBJ1-3): GAGVSQSPRYKVAKRGQDVALRCDPISGHVSLFWYQQALGQGPEFLTYFQNEAQLDKSGLPSDRFFAERPEGSVSTLKIQRTQQEDSAVYLCASSSSAGSGNTIYFGEGSWLTVV.

This clonotype has just a few counts. The V gene is TRBV29-1, the J gene TRBJ1-1; TRBD1 is a possible D gene (5 bases). Trimming took 7 bases from V and 4 from J, leaving 19 bases between them. Looked up from germline, CDR1 is SQVTM and CDR2 is ANQGSEA. This CDR3 is 14 amino acids long. CDR3 nucleotide sequence: TGCAGCGCAAACCATAATCGGGGGTCCACTGAAGCTTTCTTT. Protein: CSANHNRGSTEAFF. Looking up the rest from reference TRBV29-1 and TRBJ1-1 gives the full variable domain: SAVISQKPSRDICQRGTSLTIQCQVDSQVTMMFWYRQQPGQSLTLIATANQGSEATYESGFVIDKFPISRPNLTFSTLTVSNMSPEDSSIYLCSANHNRGSTEAFFGQGTRLTVV.

This clonotype was detected once. The V and J genes are TRBV4-2 and TRBJ2-3, with 9 bases identical to TRBD1. Germline trimming cut 0 bases from V and 7 bases from J; bases unmatched to any gene: 8. The CDR3 length is 16 residues. Germline CDR1 reads LGHNA; CDR2 reads YNFKEQ. In DNA form, the CDR3 reads TGTGCCAGCAGCCAAGATCCCGACAGGGGGGATAATACGCAGTATTTT. Encoded protein: CASSQDPDRGDNTQYF.

This chain links TRBV7-2 with TRBJ2-5, with 7 bases lining up with TRBD1. From germline, CDR1 is SGHTA and CDR2 FQGNSA. This CDR3 spans 15 amino acids. Trimming removed 5 bases from V and 7 bases from J; junction bases left unmatched: 13. CDR3 in amino acids: CASSPRQGALGTQYF. CDR3 DNA sequence: TGTGCCAGCAGCCCAAGACAGGGAGCCCTAGGGACCCAGTACTTC.

The chain uses TRBV20-1 and TRBJ2-5, with a possible D match to TRBD2 (5 bases). Germline V lookup: CDR1 DFQATT, CDR2 SNEGSKA (reference sequence). V was pared by 3 bases and J by 5 bases, with 13 bases between. CDR3 length equals 13 residues. CDR3 amino acids: CSASRSGGETQYF. In DNA, the CDR3 is TGCAGTGCTAGTAGGTCAGGCGGGGAGACCCAGTACTTC.

This chain uses TRBV12-3 or TRBV12-4 with TRBJ2-2; D call uncertain. Trimming took 6 bases from V and 1 from J, leaving 6 bases between them. This CDR3 region has 13 residues. CDR3 residues: CASSDGNTGELFF. The DNA for the CDR3 is TGTGCCAGCAGCGACGGGAACACCGGGGAGCTGTTTTTT.

The chain is built from TRBV6-5 and TRBJ1-4; TRBD1 agrees at 10 bases. V gave up 3 bases and J gave up 5 bases; unmatched junction bases: 6. The CDR3 is 16 amino acids. The germline V gene encodes CDR1 MNHEY and CDR2 SVGAGI. The CDR3 reads CASSYFSGQGNEKLFF. Written as DNA, the CDR3 is TGTGCCAGCAGTTATTTTTCGGGACAGGGGAATGAAAAACTGTTTTTT.